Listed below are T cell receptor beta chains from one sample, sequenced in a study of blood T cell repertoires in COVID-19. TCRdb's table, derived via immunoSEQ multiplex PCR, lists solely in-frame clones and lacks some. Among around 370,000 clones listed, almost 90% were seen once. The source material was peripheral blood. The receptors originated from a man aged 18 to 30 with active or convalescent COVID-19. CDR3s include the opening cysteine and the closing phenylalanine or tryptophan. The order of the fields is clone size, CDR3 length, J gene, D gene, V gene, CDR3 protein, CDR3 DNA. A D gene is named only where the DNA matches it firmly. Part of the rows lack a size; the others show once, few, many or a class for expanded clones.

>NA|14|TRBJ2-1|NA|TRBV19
CASTFTESSHEQFF
TGTGCCAGTACTTTTACGGAGTCTTCCCATGAGCAGTTCTTC
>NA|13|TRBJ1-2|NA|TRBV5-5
CASSLAQNYGYTF
TGTGCCAGCAGCTTGGCACAGAACTATGGCTACACCTTC
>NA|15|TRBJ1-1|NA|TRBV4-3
CASSQVGREATEAFF
TGCGCCAGCAGCCAAGTCGGTAGAGAAGCCACTGAAGCTTTCTTT
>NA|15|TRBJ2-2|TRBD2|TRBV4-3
CASSQSGTSIGELFF
TGCGCCAGCAGCCAGTCCGGGACTAGCATCGGGGAGCTGTTTTTT
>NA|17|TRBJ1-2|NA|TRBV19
CASTYLTEPKANYGYTF
TGTGCCAGTACCTATCTGACAGAGCCCAAGGCTAACTATGGCTACACCTTC
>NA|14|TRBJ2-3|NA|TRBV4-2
CASTISGNTDTQYF
TGTGCCAGCACCATATCCGGGAACACAGATACGCAGTATTTT
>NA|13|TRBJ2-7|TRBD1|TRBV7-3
CASSYQVRGEQYF
TGTGCCAGCAGCTACCAAGTCAGGGGGGAGCAGTACTTC
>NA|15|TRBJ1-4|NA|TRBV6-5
CASGTRQATNEKLFF
TGTGCCAGCGGGACAAGACAGGCAACTAATGAAAAACTGTTTTTT
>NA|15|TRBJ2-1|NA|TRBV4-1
CASSPHTSSYNEQFF
TGCGCCAGCAGCCCTCATACTAGCTCCTACAATGAGCAGTTCTTC
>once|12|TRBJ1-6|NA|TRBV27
CASSQYGSPLHF
TGTGCCAGCAGCCAGTATGGTTCACCCCTCCACTTT
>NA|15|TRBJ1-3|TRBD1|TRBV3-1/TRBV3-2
CASGLQRGHGNTIYF
TGTGCCAGCGGACTTCAGAGGGGGCACGGAAACACCATATATTTT
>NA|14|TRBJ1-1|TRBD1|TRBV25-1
CASRDTGVATEAFF
TGTGCCAGCAGGGATACAGGGGTGGCCACTGAAGCTTTCTTT
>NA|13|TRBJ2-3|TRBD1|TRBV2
CASRATGEDTQYF
TGTGCCAGCAGGGCCACAGGGGAAGATACGCAGTATTTT
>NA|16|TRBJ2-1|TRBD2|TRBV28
CASSSRGSGSINEQFF
TGTGCCAGCAGTTCCCGGGGTAGCGGGAGTATAAATGAGCAGTTCTTC
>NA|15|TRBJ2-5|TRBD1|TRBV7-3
CASSPRTGSWETQYF
TGTGCCAGCAGCCCAAGGACAGGATCGTGGGAGACCCAGTACTTC
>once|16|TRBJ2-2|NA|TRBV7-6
CASSSETGLNTGELFF
TGTGCCAGCAGCTCAGAGACAGGCTTGAACACCGGGGAGCTGTTTTTT
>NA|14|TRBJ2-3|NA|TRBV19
CASSTGGGEDTQYF
TGTGCCAGTAGTACGGGGGGCGGAGAAGATACGCAGTATTTT
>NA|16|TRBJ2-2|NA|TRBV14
CASSQLWDKVFGELFF
TGTGCCAGCAGCCAGCTTTGGGACAAAGTTTTCGGGGAGCTGTTTTTT
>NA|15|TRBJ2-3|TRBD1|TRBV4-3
CASSKTGQGTDTQYF
TGCGCCAGCAGCAAGACGGGACAGGGAACAGATACGCAGTATTTT
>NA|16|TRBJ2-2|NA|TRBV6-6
CASSFTGTTNTGELFF
TGTGCCAGCAGTTTTACCGGGACAACAAACACCGGGGAGCTGTTTTTT
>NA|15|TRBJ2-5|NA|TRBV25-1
CASSGILGGTKTQYF
TGTGCCAGCAGTGGGATTCTTGGCGGCACCAAGACCCAGTACTTC
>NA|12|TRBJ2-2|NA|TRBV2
CASRPLSGELFF
TGTGCCAGCAGACCCTTGAGTGGGGAGCTGTTTTTT
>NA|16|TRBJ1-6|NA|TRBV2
CASSEETPTSNSPLHF
TGTGCCAGCAGTGAAGAAACCCCGACTAGTAATTCACCCCTCCACTTT
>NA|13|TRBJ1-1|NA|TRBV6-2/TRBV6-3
CASSDPGRGGAFF
TGTGCCAGCAGTGACCCGGGGCGGGGTGGAGCTTTCTTT
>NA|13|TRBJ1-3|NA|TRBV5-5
CASMSRFGNTIYF
TGTGCCAGCATGTCGCGATTTGGAAACACCATATATTTT
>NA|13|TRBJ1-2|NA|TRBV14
CASSQQGRYGYTF
TGTGCCAGCAGCCAGCAGGGTCGCTATGGCTACACCTTC
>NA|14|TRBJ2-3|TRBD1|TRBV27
CASGRDRATDTQYF
TGTGCCAGCGGCCGGGACAGGGCGACAGATACGCAGTATTTT
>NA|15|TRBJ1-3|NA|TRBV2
CASSISGGPGNTIYF
TGTGCCAGCAGCATTTCCGGGGGTCCTGGAAACACCATATATTTT
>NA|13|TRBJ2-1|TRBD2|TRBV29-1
CSVTSGLYNEQFF
TGCAGCGTCACTAGCGGGCTCTACAATGAGCAGTTCTTC
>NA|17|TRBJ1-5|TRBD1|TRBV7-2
CASVEEPGQLSEEPQHF
TGTGCCAGCGTGGAAGAACCGGGACAGCTCTCCGAGGAGCCCCAGCATTTT
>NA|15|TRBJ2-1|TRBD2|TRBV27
CASSLPTSGTSEQFF
TGTGCCAGCAGTTTGCCCACTAGCGGTACGAGTGAGCAGTTCTTC
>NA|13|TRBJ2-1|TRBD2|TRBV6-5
CASKRDPYNEQFF
TGTGCCAGCAAGCGGGACCCTTACAATGAGCAGTTCTTC
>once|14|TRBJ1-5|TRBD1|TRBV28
CASSKATGAQPQHF
TGTGCCAGCAGCAAGGCGACAGGGGCCCAGCCCCAGCATTTT
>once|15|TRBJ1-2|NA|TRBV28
CASSLYTEDVFGYTF
TGTGCCAGCAGTTTGTACACCGAGGATGTATTTGGCTACACCTTC
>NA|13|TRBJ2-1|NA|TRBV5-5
CASSRVQRHEQFF
TGTGCCAGCAGCCGGGTTCAGCGGCATGAGCAGTTCTTC
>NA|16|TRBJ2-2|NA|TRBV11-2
CASSLLTTGNTGELFF
TGTGCCAGCAGCTTGCTAACGACAGGGAACACCGGGGAGCTGTTTTTT
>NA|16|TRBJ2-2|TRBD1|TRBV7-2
CASSSPRTGHTGELFF
TGTGCCAGCAGCTCCCCGCGGACAGGGCACACCGGGGAGCTGTTTTTT
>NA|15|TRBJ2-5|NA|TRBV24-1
CATSTGTRQPETQYF
TGTGCCACCAGTACTGGGACAAGACAGCCCGAGACCCAGTACTTC
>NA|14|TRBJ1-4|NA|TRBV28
CASSSPDGLEKLFF
TGTGCCAGCAGTTCCCCGGACGGACTGGAAAAACTGTTTTTT
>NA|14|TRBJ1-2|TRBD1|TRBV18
CASSPETGARGYTF
TGTGCCAGCTCACCCGAGACAGGGGCGAGAGGCTACACCTTC
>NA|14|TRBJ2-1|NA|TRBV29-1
CSVVSGGRYNEQFF
TGCAGCGTTGTTTCCGGGGGACGGTACAATGAGCAGTTCTTC
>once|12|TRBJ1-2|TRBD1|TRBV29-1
CSVSGQGDGYTF
TGCAGCGTTTCGGGACAGGGGGATGGCTACACCTTC
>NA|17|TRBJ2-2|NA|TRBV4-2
CASSQERARTNTGELFF
TGTGCCAGCAGCCAAGAGCGGGCACGGACGAACACCGGGGAGCTGTTTTTT
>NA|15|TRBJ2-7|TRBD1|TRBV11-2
CASSTRQGAVDEQYF
TGTGCCAGCAGTACTAGACAGGGGGCTGTGGACGAGCAGTACTTC
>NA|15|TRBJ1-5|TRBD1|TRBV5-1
CASSLEGAGNQPQHF
TGCGCCAGCAGCTTGGAGGGGGCTGGCAATCAGCCCCAGCATTTT
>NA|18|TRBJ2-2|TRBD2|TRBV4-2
CASSQESAGGLGTGELFF
TGTGCCAGCAGCCAAGAATCGGCGGGGGGGCTGGGCACCGGGGAGCTGTTTTTT
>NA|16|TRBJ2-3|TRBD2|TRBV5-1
CASSRGTSGRPDTQYF
TGCGCCAGCAGCCGGGGGACTAGCGGGAGGCCAGATACGCAGTATTTT
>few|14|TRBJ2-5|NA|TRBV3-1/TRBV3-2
CASSRDSQVGTQYF
TGTGCCAGCAGCCGGGACTCTCAGGTGGGGACCCAGTACTTC
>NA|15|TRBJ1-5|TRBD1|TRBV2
CASSDIDRGYQPQHF
TGTGCCAGCAGTGATATAGACAGGGGATATCAGCCCCAGCATTTT
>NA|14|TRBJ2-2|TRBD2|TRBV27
CASRRTGGTGELFF
TGTGCCAGCAGGCGGACGGGGGGGACCGGGGAGCTGTTTTTT